The entry that follows covers one TCR beta chain sequence. The antigen is undetermined. This record belongs to a study of T-cell memory formation after mild COVID-19. Whole-study findings and limits: Confirmation was lacking for SARS-CoV-2 specificity of second-wave clones that peaked on day 37. Among contracting clones, CD4+ were mainly CM/EM and CD8+ enriched in EMRA.

Germline lookup yields CDR1 DFQATT and CDR2 SNEGSKA (reference sequence). This CDR3 is built from 13 residues. Trimming took off 6 bases at V and 7 bases at J, with 18 bases between the two ends. Via MiXCR, TCRdb re-called the 5' RACE reads, giving one row per CDR3 protein. The sample has 92,000 or so distinct CDR3 sequences, more than 10% seen once. Sequenced sample: PBMCs or a T cell subset sorted from them (not recorded which). This chain uses TRBV20-1 with TRBJ2-5; D ambiguous. The source of this sequence is an adult woman who had mild COVID-19 (a few samples of this study predate the infection). Cell type and time point are not known. CDR3 in DNA: TGCAGTGCGTCGATTAGGGAAGAAGGGACCCAGTACTTC. Protein: CSASIREEGTQYF.